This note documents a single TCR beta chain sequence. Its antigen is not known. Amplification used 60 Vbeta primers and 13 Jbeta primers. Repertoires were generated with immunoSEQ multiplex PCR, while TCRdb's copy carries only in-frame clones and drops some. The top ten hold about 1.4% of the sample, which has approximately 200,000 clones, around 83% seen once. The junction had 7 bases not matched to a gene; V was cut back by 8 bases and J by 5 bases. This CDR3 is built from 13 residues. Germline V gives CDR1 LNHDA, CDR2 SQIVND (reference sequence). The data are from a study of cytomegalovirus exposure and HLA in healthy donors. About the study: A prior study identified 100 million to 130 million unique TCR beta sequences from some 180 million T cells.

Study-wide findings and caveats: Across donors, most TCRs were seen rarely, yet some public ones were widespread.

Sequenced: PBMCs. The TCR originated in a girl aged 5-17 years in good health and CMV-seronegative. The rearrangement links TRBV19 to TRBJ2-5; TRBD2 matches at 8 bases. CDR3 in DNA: TGTGCCAGTGGTAGCGGGATTCGCGAGACCCAGTACTTC. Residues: CASGSGIRETQYF.